Listed below are T cell receptor beta chains from one sample, sequenced in a study of radiation and T cells in renal cell carcinoma. Assay: immunoSEQ multiplex PCR; the TCRdb copy retains only in-frame clones and omits some. The sample yields 15,000 to 20,000 clones, 50% seen once. Here the sequenced sample was tumor tissue, taken from a patient whose treatment included radiotherapy and nephrectomy. The receptors shown here come from a woman in her fifties or sixties with renal cell carcinoma. CDR3s include the opening cysteine and the closing phenylalanine or tryptophan. Each record gives: clone size, J gene, V gene, D gene, CDR3 protein, CDR3 DNA. A D gene is named only where the DNA matches it firmly. Clone size, where shown, is once, few, many, or a class for clones that have expanded.

>NA|TRBJ1-1|TRBV13|NA
CASSPQGAEAFF
TGTGCCAGCAGTCCCCAGGGCGCTGAAGCTTTCTTT
>few|TRBJ1-3|TRBV6-5|TRBD1
CASTRQGDSGNTIYF
TGTGCCAGCACAAGACAGGGAGATTCTGGAAACACCATATATTTT
>NA|TRBJ2-5|TRBV7-3|NA
CASSLMGTQETQYF
TGTGCCAGCAGCTTAATGGGGACTCAAGAGACCCAGTACTTC
>NA|TRBJ2-7|TRBV5-5|NA
CASSLANSYEQYF
TGTGCCAGCAGCTTAGCGAACTCGTACGAGCAGTACTTC
>few|TRBJ1-1|TRBV4-2|NA
CASIRGGNTEAFF
TGTGCCAGCATAAGGGGCGGGAACACTGAAGCTTTCTTT
>NA|TRBJ2-3|TRBV5-1|NA
CASSLGLDTDTQYF
TGCGCCAGCAGCTTGGGACTAGACACAGATACGCAGTATTTT
>few|TRBJ1-2|TRBV29-1|NA
CSVARGPAGYTF
TGCAGCGTTGCCAGAGGTCCCGCAGGCTACACCTTC
>few|TRBJ2-1|TRBV4-3|TRBD1
CASSQGQGARNEQFF
TGCGCCAGCAGCCAGGGACAGGGGGCGCGGAATGAGCAGTTCTTC
>many|TRBJ2-1|TRBV28|TRBD1
CAGNRGIDNEQFF
TGTGCCGGAAACAGGGGTATAGACAATGAGCAGTTCTTC
>NA|TRBJ2-3|TRBV2|NA
CASRRDRTYTDTQYF
TGTGCCAGCAGAAGGGACCGGACATACACAGATACGCAGTATTTT
>NA|TRBJ2-5|TRBV27|NA
CASRVGGSETQYF
TGTGCCAGCAGAGTAGGGGGATCAGAGACCCAGTACTTC
>NA|TRBJ1-1|TRBV15|NA
CATRQGLFDTEAFF
TGTGCCACCCGCCAGGGACTTTTTGACACTGAAGCTTTCTTT
>NA|TRBJ2-1|TRBV10-2|NA
CASRINNEQFF
TGCGCCAGCAGAATAAACAATGAGCAGTTCTTC
>NA|TRBJ2-7|TRBV7-9|NA
CASSEYEQYF
TGTGCCAGCAGCGAGTACGAGCAGTACTTC
>NA|TRBJ1-5|TRBV7-3|NA
CASSALPTQPQHF
TGTGCCAGCAGCGCCTTGCCCACTCAGCCCCAGCATTTT
>NA|TRBJ2-5|TRBV19|TRBD2
CASSDGGGQETQYF
TGTGCCAGTAGTGACGGGGGGGGGCAAGAGACCCAGTACTTC
>once|TRBJ1-2|TRBV6-5|NA
CASSPVGANYGYTF
TGTGCCAGCAGTCCCGTCGGCGCTAACTATGGCTACACCTTC
>NA|TRBJ2-7|TRBV5-1|TRBD1
CASSLVGQGAVDEQYF
TGCGCCAGCAGCTTGGTTGGCCAGGGGGCGGTCGACGAGCAGTACTTC
>many|TRBJ2-1|TRBV6-5|NA
CASTHFDEQFF
TGTGCCAGCACCCATTTCGATGAGCAGTTCTTC
>NA|TRBJ1-1|TRBV27|NA
CASSLGRVAVNTEAFF
TGTGCCAGCAGTTTAGGCAGGGTTGCGGTGAACACTGAAGCTTTCTTT
>NA|TRBJ1-1|TRBV6-5|NA
CASSYSIWAEAFF
TGTGCCAGCAGTTACTCGATTTGGGCTGAAGCTTTCTTT
>NA|TRBJ1-5|TRBV11-3|NA
CASSLSGYPTINQPQHF
TGTGCCAGCAGCTTGTCTGGATATCCTACTATCAATCAGCCCCAGCATTTT